The 13 T cell receptor beta chains presented below share a single source sample, sequenced in a study of T-cell reconstitution after alpha-beta-depleted transplantation in children. The authors prepared the TCRbeta library with unique molecular identifiers. TCRdb re-derived calls from the PCR reads in MiXCR, one entry per CDR3 protein. The sample shows hundreds of thousands of distinct CDR3 sequences, around 13% of them seen only once. The specimen was PBMCs, collected before TCRalphabeta/CD19-depleted stem cell transplant. Every receptor here comes from a girl aged 2-15 years with congenital amegakaryocytic thrombocytopenia, due to receive a stem cell transplant.

This chain connects TRBV14 to TRBJ2-7; possibly TRBD2 for D (6 bases). Germline V CDR1 and CDR2: SGHDN, FVKESK. There are 16 residues in the CDR3. Trimming removed 1 base at V and 3 bases at J, with 16 bases between. The CDR3 here is CASSQVQRLGVYEQYF. CDR3 DNA: TGTGCCAGCAGCCAAGTACAGAGACTAGGGGTCTACGAGCAGTACTTC.

The chain is built from TRBV9 and TRBJ2-2, with D possibly matching TRBD2 (5 bases). Germline-derived CDR1 and CDR2 are SGDLS and YYNGEE. The CDR3 covers 14 residues. Trimming cost V 0 bases and J 6 bases, with 9 bases left between them. In DNA form, the CDR3 reads TGTGCCAGCAGCGTAGTTAGCGAGGCCGGGGAGCTGTTTTTT. Amino acid sequence: CASSVVSEAGELFF.

This clonotype was observed at least ten times. V is TRBV5-1 and J is TRBJ2-1; 10 bases agree with TRBD2. Germline CDR1 is SGHRS and CDR2 is YFSETQ. J lost 5 bases, V lost 3 bases, and 5 bases had no gene match. This CDR3 has 15 residues. The DNA for the CDR3 is TGCGCCAGCAGCTCCGGGACTAGCGTAAACAATGAGCAGTTCTTC. Its translation: CASSSGTSVNNEQFF.

Many counts were recorded for this clonotype. The CDR3 DNA sequence: TGCGCCAGCAGCTTGGGCCTAGCGGGACTTAACGATGAGCAGTTCTTC. As protein: CASSLGLAGLNDEQFF. The chain employs TRBV5-1 and TRBJ2-1; 9 bases fit TRBD2. Trimming took 0 bases from V and 8 from J; bases not matched to a gene: 9. Germline lookup yields CDR1 SGHRS and CDR2 YFSETQ. The CDR3 is 16 residues long. Variable domain in full (rest from reference TRBV5-1 and TRBJ2-1): KAGVTQTPRYLIKTRGQQVTLSCSPISGHRSVSWYQQTPGQGLQFLFEYFSETQRNKGNFPGRFSGRQFSNSRSEMNVSTLELGDSALYLCASSLGLAGLNDEQFFGPGTRLTVL.

This chain connects TRBV10-3 to TRBJ2-7, with TRBD2 matching 7 bases. Per germline, CDR1 ENHRY and CDR2 SYGVKD. This CDR3 is 13 amino acids long. Trimming took 11 bases from V and 4 from J; bases not matched to a gene: 11. CDR3 region: CAANLGREYEQYF. CDR3 in DNA: TGTGCCGCCAACCTGGGGCGGGAGTACGAGCAGTACTTC.

The sample holds many counts of this clonotype. V is TRBV20-1 and J is TRBJ2-2, with 9 bases that match TRBD2. The V segment lost 6 bases and the J segment 5 bases; nucleotides outside the gene matches: 7. Germline V gene sequence: CDR1 DFQATT, CDR2 SNEGSKA (reference sequence). The CDR3 consists of 14 residues. The CDR3 bases are TGCAGTGCGCCGACTAGCGGTTTAACCGGGGAGCTGTTTTTT. Its protein product is CSAPTSGLTGELFF.

This clonotype was picked up a small number of times. The chain employs TRBV5-1 and TRBJ2-7; 8 bases match TRBD2. Germline CDR1 SGHRS, CDR2 YFSETQ. There are 16 residues in the CDR3. V was pared by 0 bases and J by 7 bases, with 12 bases of the junction left unmatched. The CDR3 region is CASSLVLSGSRGEQYF. CDR3 coding DNA: TGCGCCAGCAGCTTGGTTCTCAGCGGGAGTAGAGGGGAGCAGTACTTC.

CDR3 DNA: TGCAGTGCTAGAGATCGGCGACTAGCGGGAAGGGGGCAAGAGACCCAGTACTTC. Its translation is CSARDRRLAGRGQETQYF. This chain joins TRBV20-1 and TRBJ2-5, with 11 bases that match TRBD2. The ends lost 0 bases at V and 2 bases at J; junction bases unmatched: 11. CDR1 DFQATT and CDR2 SNEGSKA come from the germline V gene (reference sequence). The CDR3 covers 18 residues.

This clonotype was observed at least ten times. The V call is TRBV29-1, the J call TRBJ1-2; tentative D call: TRBD1 (5 bases). Germline CDR1 SQVTM, CDR2 ANQGSEA. Trimming stripped 3 bases from V and 5 bases from J, with 7 bases between. The CDR3 spans 11 residues. The CDR3 is CSVEGGYGYTF. For the CDR3, the DNA is TGCAGCGTTGAGGGGGGGTATGGCTACACCTTC.

This clonotype was detected only a few times. At one end the junction does not follow the germline gene, possibly because of a read error. The chain uses TRBV12-3 or TRBV12-4 and TRBJ2-5; D not resolved. The CDR3 covers 19 residues. CDR3 sequence (DNA): TGTGCCAGCTGTTTAGTGGTTGGCGTCACGATGGAGTATCAAGAGACCCAGTACTTC. Translation gives CASCLVVGVTMEYQETQYF.

This clonotype was seen ten or more times. The CDR3 DNA follows: TGCAGCGTTGTGTCAGCGGCGGGATGGGAAGTCAATGAGCAGTTCTTC. This encodes CSVVSAAGWEVNEQFF. This rearrangement joins TRBV29-1 to TRBJ2-1; TRBD2 might be the D (6 bases). The CDR3 covers 16 residues. The germline V and J ends were trimmed by 4 bases and 6 bases, with 22 bases remaining between them. Per germline, CDR1 SQVTM and CDR2 ANQGSEA.

In this sample, this clonotype turned up a few times. V and J are TRBV7-6 and TRBJ2-1; D gene ambiguous. In germline, CDR1 is SGHVS, CDR2 FNYEAQ. Trimming took 6 bases from V and 3 from J, leaving 24 bases between them. This CDR3 region has 18 residues. The CDR3 loop reads CASSIRATGVAYYNEQFF. For the CDR3, the DNA is TGTGCCAGCAGTATAAGGGCTACGGGTGTCGCCTACTACAATGAGCAGTTCTTC.

This clonotype was detected many times. The rearrangement uses TRBV20-1 and TRBJ2-1; 7 positions agree with TRBD2. V trimming: 1 base; J trimming: 5 bases; junction bases outside the gene matches: 14. Germline lookup yields CDR1 DFQATT and CDR2 SNEGSKA (reference sequence). This CDR3 has 17 amino acids. CDR3 sequence reads: CSARAKKWASGDNEQFF. Here the CDR3 DNA reads TGCAGTGCTAGAGCTAAAAAATGGGCTAGCGGAGACAATGAGCAGTTCTTC.